What follows are 21 T cell receptor beta chains derived from one specimen sequenced in a study of T cells in Graves' hyperthyroidism and ophthalmopathy. RNA transcripts gave rise to amplified TCR beta CDR3 regions. The study used the HTBI primer set for a first-round RT-PCR of the TCR CDR3. A single record per CDR3 protein comes from TCRdb applying MiXCR to the multiplex PCR reads. The sample holds hundreds of thousands of distinct CDR3 sequences, about 20% seen once. Sequencing was done on a sample of blood. The receptors here all came from a man aged 35-49 years with Graves' ophthalmopathy.

The table lists this clonotype with many counts. This chain links TRBV28 with TRBJ2-7; D may be TRBD1 (5 bases). CDR1 and CDR2 from the germline V gene are MDHEN and SYDVKM. This CDR3 is 15 amino acids long. V dropped 5 bases and J dropped 0 bases, with 14 bases sitting between them. CDR3 sequence (DNA): TGTGCCAGCAGTGCCGGACACCACAGCTCCTACGAGCAGTACTTC. It specifies CASSAGHHSSYEQYF.

This clonotype has a count of ten or more. The chain carries TRBV7-2 and TRBJ2-1; 9 bases agree with TRBD2. Germline trimming cut 6 bases from V and 8 bases from J; bases unmatched to any gene: 8. Germline V lookup: CDR1 SGHTA, CDR2 FQGNSA. The CDR3 runs to 14 residues. CDR3 bases: TGTGCCAGCAGACCTGGACTAGCGATTTATGAGCAGTTCTTC. Its translation: CASRPGLAIYEQFF.

The chain couples TRBV7-9 to TRBJ1-4; 7 nucleotides align to TRBD1. The V gene's germline CDR1 is SEHNR and CDR2 FQNEAQ (reference sequence). The J segment lost 10 bases and the V segment lost 5 bases, leaving 10 bases of the junction unmatched. This CDR3 comprises 14 residues. The CDR3 coding sequence is TGTGCCAGCAGCCAGGGAACAGGGGAAAGAAAACTGTTTTTT. Residues: CASSQGTGERKLFF.

This clonotype showed up many times. This chain joins TRBV2 and TRBJ2-5, with 8 bases lining up with TRBD1. Germline loops: CDR1 SNHLY, CDR2 FYNNEI. Germline trimming cut 6 bases from V and 4 bases from J; bases unmatched to any gene: 1. The CDR3 contains 12 residues. CDR3 sequence reads: CASRGQGETQYF. The CDR3 coding sequence is TGTGCCAGCAGAGGACAGGGAGAGACCCAGTACTTC.

The J gene is TRBJ2-3, the V gene TRBV11-2; D is undetermined. CDR1 and CDR2 (germline): SGHAT, FQNNGV. The CDR3 is 14 residues long. Trimming removed 5 bases from V and 2 bases from J, with 11 bases in between. The CDR3 sequence is CASSQEPLTDTQYF. For the CDR3, the DNA is TGTGCCAGCAGCCAAGAACCCCTCACAGATACGCAGTATTTT.

J is TRBJ1-5 and V is TRBV15, with D maybe TRBD1 (5 bases). Germline values: CDR1 LNHNV, CDR2 YYDKDF (reference sequence). V was trimmed by 1 base and J by 4 bases, leaving 14 bases between them. The CDR3 runs to 16 residues. CDR3 loop: CATSRAGDGWNQPQHF. CDR3 sequence (DNA): TGTGCCACCAGCAGAGCCGGGGACGGGTGGAATCAGCCCCAGCATTTT.

This clonotype was observed at least ten times. J is TRBJ2-7 and V is TRBV6-1; maybe TRBD2 (5 bases). There are 14 residues in the CDR3. The V end lost 1 base, the J end lost 8 bases, and 15 bases lay between the germline ends. In germline, CDR1 is MNHNS, CDR2 SASEGT. The CDR3 DNA reads TGTGCCAGCAGTGAAGGAGGGTCGAAGTCGAAGCAGTACTTC. This codes for CASSEGGSKSKQYF.

This clonotype appeared many times. This sequence joins TRBV2 and TRBJ1-2, with D unresolved. Trimming removed 1 base at V and 6 bases at J, with 18 bases between. The CDR3 covers 16 residues. Germline CDR1 is SNHLY and CDR2 is FYNNEI. The CDR3 region is CASSEGGPTGANGYTF. The CDR3 coding sequence is TGTGCCAGCAGTGAAGGTGGGCCCACCGGTGCCAATGGCTACACCTTC.

The chain carries TRBV6-2 or TRBV6-3 and TRBJ2-3; 9 nucleotides match TRBD1. The V and J ends lost 6 bases and 4 bases, in that order; junction bases with no gene match: 5. This CDR3 is built from 14 residues. Germline CDR1 reads MNHEY; CDR2 reads SVGEGT. The CDR3: CASRRQGGADTQYF. The CDR3 DNA reads as TGTGCCAGCAGGAGACAGGGGGGCGCAGATACGCAGTATTTT.

Many counts were recorded for this clonotype. The CDR3 bases are TGTGCCAGCAGCCTGGGACAGGCTCCTTACAATGAGCAGTTCTTC. Translating it yields CASSLGQAPYNEQFF. V gene TRBV2 combines with J gene TRBJ2-1; the match to TRBD1 covers 8 bases. CDR1 and CDR2 from the germline V gene are SNHLY and FYNNEI. V shed 6 bases and J 4 bases; nucleotides not matched to a gene: 8. The CDR3 has 15 amino acids. Complete variable domain (other parts from reference TRBV2 and TRBJ2-1): EPEVTQTPSHQVTQMGQEVILRCVPISNHLYFYWYRQILGQKVEFLVSFYNNEISEKSEIFDDQFSVERPDGSNFTLKIRSTKLEDSAMYFCASSLGQAPYNEQFFGPGTRLTVL.

The chain joins TRBV20-1 to TRBJ2-7; unclear D gene. Germline V gene lookup returns CDR1 DFQATT and CDR2 SNEGSKA (reference sequence). This CDR3 has 13 amino acids. V was trimmed by 6 bases and J by 2 bases, leaving 14 bases between them. The CDR3 region is CSAVVLVAYEQYF. The CDR3 DNA sequence: TGCAGTGCCGTGGTTTTAGTAGCCTACGAGCAGTACTTC.

The rearrangement links TRBV12-3 or TRBV12-4 to TRBJ2-1; no clear D. Trimming shortened V by 5 bases and J by 4 bases, and 18 bases separated the two germline ends. There are 16 residues in the CDR3. The CDR3 reads CASSPTGSPRYNEQFF. The CDR3 coding sequence is TGTGCCAGCAGTCCCACCGGTAGCCCCCGATACAATGAGCAGTTCTTC.

This clonotype has a count of ten or more. The chain is built from TRBV6-1 and TRBJ1-1; TRBD1 aligns across 8 bases. Germline CDR1 is MNHNS and CDR2 is SASEGT. The CDR3 length is 14 residues. Germline trimming cut 8 bases from V and 1 base from J; bases unmatched to any gene: 6. CDR3 region: CASRAGGRNTEAFF. The CDR3 bases are TGTGCCAGCCGGGCAGGGGGCCGGAACACTGAAGCTTTCTTT.

This sequence joins TRBV5-4 and TRBJ1-1; perhaps TRBD1 as D (6 bases). Germline loops: CDR1 SGHNT, CDR2 YYREEE (reference sequence). CDR3 length: 17 residues. V was cut by 4 bases and J by 1 base, with 20 bases left in between. The CDR3 is CASSRGTDSTSNTEAFF. The CDR3 DNA sequence: TGTGCCAGCAGCCGTGGGACGGACAGCACCTCGAACACTGAAGCTTTCTTT. Filled out from reference TRBV5-4 and TRBJ1-1, the complete variable domain reads ETGVTQSPTHLIKTRGQQVTLRCSSQSGHNTVSWYQQALGQGPQFIFQYYREEENGRGNFPPRFSGLQFPNYSSELNVNALELDDSALYLCASSRGTDSTSNTEAFFGQGTRLTVV.

Many counts were recorded for this clonotype. The rearrangement links TRBV28 to TRBJ2-7; D unresolved. CDR1 is MDHEN, CDR2 SYDVKM, per germline. The CDR3 loop spans 13 amino acids. The V end was cut by 5 bases, the J end by 6 bases, with 14 bases between. The CDR3 region is CASSQYSRFEQYF. In DNA form, the CDR3 reads TGTGCCAGCAGTCAATACAGTCGATTCGAGCAGTACTTC.

This clonotype was counted many times. The chain uses TRBV27 and TRBJ2-7, with D possibly matching TRBD1 (6 bases). Germline CDR1 and CDR2: MNHEY and SMNVEV (reference sequence). The CDR3 spans 14 residues. Trimming pared 5 bases from V and 3 bases from J, leaving 14 bases between. The CDR3 here is CASSPDRFYYEQYF. In DNA, the CDR3 is TGTGCCAGCAGTCCCGACAGGTTTTACTACGAGCAGTACTTC.

V usage is TRBV18 and J usage is TRBJ2-2; D gene uncertain. This CDR3 region has 15 residues. Trimming cost V 3 bases and J 0 bases, with 8 bases left between them. The germline V gene has CDR1 KGHSH and CDR2 LQKENI. The CDR3 bases are TGTGCCAGCTCACCGGTCCAACCGAACACCGGGGAGCTGTTTTTT. This translates into CASSPVQPNTGELFF.

This clonotype was recorded a few times. V gene TRBV5-4 combines with J gene TRBJ2-5; 9 nucleotides agree with TRBD1. The V gene end was trimmed by 4 bases and the J gene end by 5 bases; junction bases not matched to a gene: 9. The germline V gene has CDR1 SGHNT and CDR2 YYREEE (reference sequence). This CDR3 comprises 15 residues. The CDR3 is CASSPTGGWAETQYF. Written as DNA, the CDR3 is TGTGCCAGCAGCCCTACAGGGGGCTGGGCGGAGACCCAGTACTTC.

This clonotype was observed a few times. The chain couples TRBV7-4 to TRBJ2-7; 7 bases align to TRBD2. The CDR3 spans 14 residues. Germline V CDR1 and CDR2: SGHVT, SQSDAQ. J lost 3 bases, V lost 5 bases, and 7 bases had no gene match. The CDR3 sequence: CASSVGGELYEQYF. CDR3 nucleotides: TGTGCCAGCAGCGTTGGGGGGGAACTCTACGAGCAGTACTTC. Based on the CDR3 plus reference TRBV7-4 and TRBJ2-7, the full variable domain is GAGVSQSPRYKVAKRGRDVALRCDSISGHVTLYWYRQTLGQGSEVLTYSQSDAQRDKSGRPSGRFSAERPERSVSTLKIQRTEQGDSAVYLCASSVGGELYEQYFGPGTRLTVT.

This clonotype occurred many times. The V call is TRBV2, the J call TRBJ2-1, with D hard to call. The CDR3 is 12 amino acids. The V end was cut by 7 bases, the J end by 7 bases, with 11 bases between. Germline assignment: CDR1 SNHLY and CDR2 FYNNEI. CDR3 sequence reads: CASTVAWNEQFF. The CDR3 DNA reads TGTGCCAGCACAGTGGCTTGGAATGAGCAGTTCTTC.

This clonotype was seen a few times. The V call is TRBV6-2 or TRBV6-3, the J call TRBJ1-5; D perhaps matches TRBD1 (5 bases). The CDR3 extends over 15 amino acids. Trimming shortened V by 10 bases and J by 1 base, and 17 bases separated the two germline ends. Germline V gene data show CDR1 as MNHEY and CDR2 as SVGEGT. The CDR3 sequence: CATTFREGSNQPQHF. The CDR3 DNA reads TGTGCCACCACCTTCCGGGAGGGGAGCAATCAGCCCCAGCATTTT.